The T cell receptor beta chain described here comes from a study of blood T cell repertoires in COVID-19. This CDR3 has 18 amino acids. Trimming took 1 base from V and 1 from J; bases not matched to a gene: 8. Germline V CDR1 and CDR2: LGHDT, YNNKEL (reference sequence). The data were produced by immunoSEQ multiplex PCR, yet TCRdb's version contains in-frame clones alone and is incomplete. The sample gives nearly 350,000 clones, 80% to 90% of which show up once; over 6% is in the top ten. In Seattle, patients joined the study during active infection and were tracked longitudinally. The rearrangement uses TRBV3-1 (or the pseudogene TRBV3-2) and TRBJ2-2; 8 bases align to TRBD1. The specimen was peripheral blood. This clonotype was sampled from a woman aged 50 to 60 with COVID-19, enrolled during active disease. In DNA form, the CDR3 reads TGTGCCAGCAGCCAAGTTATCGGTGGACAGGGGAACACCGGGGAGCTGTTTTTT. This codes for CASSQVIGGQGNTGELFF.